Sequencing of this TCR beta chain was carried out in a study of blood T cell repertoires in COVID-19. Original analysis: It was from reference gene primer amplification that nucleated cell counts were estimated. Produced via immunoSEQ multiplex PCR; TCRdb's table is partial and in-frame only. The V and J calls and clone size come from that table; D and trimming were worked out from the DNA. Among around 280,000 clones listed, about 89% were seen once. Clinical histories supplied by participants themselves formed the basis of cohort assignment. Two consecutive negative NP/OP PCR tests, clearance, or resolved symptoms defined Cohort 3 recovery. With V trimmed by 3 bases and J by 6 bases, 11 bases remained unmatched. The CDR3 loop spans 17 amino acids. The germline V gene has CDR1 SGHAT and CDR2 FQNNGV.

The chain is built from TRBV11-2 and TRBJ2-3; 11 bases match TRBD2. The material sequenced was PBMCs or T cells enriched from blood (not recorded which). This TCR was recovered from a middle-aged woman who had recovered from COVID-19. CDR3 amino acids: CASSFTSGGLRRDTQYF. In nucleotides, the CDR3 is TGTGCCAGCAGCTTTACTAGCGGGGGTCTTCGTCGGGATACGCAGTATTTT.